The 14 T cell receptor beta chains in this list originate from one sample, sequenced in a study of shared clonotypes between healthy human individuals. Sequenced by immunoSEQ multiplex PCR; TCRdb stores in-frame clones only, minus some. In the table there are millions of clones, just over 90% of which are singletons. Sequenced material: naive CD4+ T cells sorted from blood. As for subset: CD45RA+ positively selected. The receptors here all came from a man in his late teens or twenties in good health.

The V gene is TRBV6-6, the J gene TRBJ2-3, with D perhaps matching TRBD2 (5 bases). Germline lookup yields CDR1 MNHNY and CDR2 SVGAGI (reference sequence). V lost 4 bases and J 1 base, leaving 15 bases between the germline ends. The CDR3 extends over 16 amino acids. In DNA form, the CDR3 reads TGTGCCAGCAGTTCAACCCGGGTTAGCGGCACAGATACGCAGTATTTT. Amino acid sequence: CASSSTRVSGTDTQYF.

The CDR3 sequence is CSVVTAIGNTEAFF. The CDR3 coding sequence is TGCAGCGTTGTGACGGCTATAGGAAACACTGAAGCTTTCTTT. This chain links TRBV29-1 with TRBJ1-1; D gene ambiguous. Trimming cost V 4 bases and J 2 bases, with 14 bases left between them. The germline V gene encodes CDR1 SQVTM and CDR2 ANQGSEA. The CDR3 has 14 residues.

V and J are TRBV18 and TRBJ2-2, with 7 positions matching TRBD1. J was trimmed by 0 bases and V by 8 bases; bases with no gene match: 12. The CDR3 loop spans 17 amino acids. Germline CDR1 KGHSH, CDR2 LQKENI. CDR3 DNA sequence: TGTGCCAGCACCTCGACAGGGAAAGTCGCGAACACCGGGGAGCTGTTTTTT. It yields the protein CASTSTGKVANTGELFF.

The V and J genes are TRBV7-2 and TRBJ2-5; D ambiguous. Per the germline V gene, CDR1 is SGHTA and CDR2 is FQGNSA. CDR3 length: 15 residues. Trimming removed 0 bases at V and 1 base at J, with 9 bases between. CDR3 loop: CASSLASSGQETQYF. The DNA of the CDR3 is TGTGCCAGCAGCTTAGCCTCGTCAGGCCAAGAGACCCAGTACTTC.

This clone has a single count. In DNA, the CDR3 is TGCGCCAGCAGTGAGTCCAGAGGACAGGGTTACTACGAGCAGTACTTC. This sequence encodes CASSESRGQGYYEQYF. V usage is TRBV10-1 and J usage is TRBJ2-7, with 8 bases identical to TRBD1. J lost 3 bases, V lost 0 bases, and 7 bases had no gene match. The germline CDR1 and CDR2 sequences are WNHNN and SYGVQD (reference sequence). This CDR3 is built from 16 residues.

The chain is built from TRBV19 and TRBJ2-7; perhaps TRBD1 as D (6 bases). The CDR3 length is 14 residues. Germline V gene lookup returns CDR1 LNHDA and CDR2 SQIVND (reference sequence). Trimming took off 7 bases at V and 6 bases at J, with 19 bases between the two ends. CDR3 loop: CASNNDRLLGEQYF. CDR3 DNA sequence: TGTGCCAGTAACAACGACAGGCTACTGGGCGAGCAGTACTTC. Variable domain in full (rest from reference TRBV19 and TRBJ2-7): DGGITQSPKYLFRKEGQNVTLSCEQNLNHDAMYWYRQDPGQGLRLIYYSQIVNDFQKGDIAEGYSVSREKKESFPLTVTSAQKNPTAFYLCASNNDRLLGEQYFGPGTRLTVT.

The rearrangement joins TRBV5-4 to TRBJ1-5, with 11 nucleotides matching TRBD1. Germline V gives CDR1 SGHNT, CDR2 YYREEE (reference sequence). Germline trimming cut 3 bases from V and 3 bases from J; bases unmatched to any gene: 5. The CDR3 totals 16 residues. CDR3 DNA sequence: TGTGCCAGCAGCTCAGGGACAGGGGGAGCCAATCAGCCCCAGCATTTT. It codes for CASSSGTGGANQPQHF.

The chain has TRBV7-9 and TRBJ2-7; 8 bases align to TRBD2. The V gene's germline CDR1 is SEHNR and CDR2 FQNEAQ (reference sequence). The CDR3 is 15 residues long. V trimming: 5 bases; J trimming: 2 bases; junction bases outside the gene matches: 8. CDR3 in DNA: TGTGCCAGCAGCCCCCCCCACGGGAGGGCCTACGAGCAGTACTTC. It encodes CASSPPHGRAYEQYF.

A note on this clone: Within the sample, other DNA sequences also encode this same CDR3. This sequence joins TRBV28 and TRBJ1-5; D is undetermined. V lost 8 bases and J lost 1, with 6 bases in between. Germline assignment: CDR1 MDHEN and CDR2 SYDVKM. The CDR3 contains 12 residues. CDR3 sequence (DNA): TGTGCCAGCCGGGAGAGCAATCAGCCCCAGCATTTT. Its protein is CASRESNQPQHF.

The CDR3 DNA follows: TGTGCCAGCAGTTATGGCGGGGGCCCTTACGAGCAGTACTTC. Translated, it gives CASSYGGGPYEQYF. The rearrangement uses TRBV6-5 and TRBJ2-7; maybe TRBD2 (7 bases). V lost 3 bases, J lost 4 bases, and 13 bases lay in between. CDR3 length: 14 amino acids. Germline V CDR1 and CDR2: MNHEY, SVGAGI.

Turning to this clone: The same CDR3 can be traced to other DNA sequences in this sample. The chain joins TRBV6-5 to TRBJ1-2, with TRBD1 matching over 8 bases. Germline V gene data show CDR1 as MNHEY and CDR2 as SVGAGI. This CDR3 is built from 13 residues. The junction had 5 bases not matched to a gene; V was cut back by 5 bases and J by 6 bases. This CDR3 is CASSRGQGHGYTF. CDR3 bases: TGTGCCAGCAGTCGCGGACAGGGCCATGGCTACACCTTC.

This chain connects TRBV7-6 to TRBJ2-7; tentative D call: TRBD1 (6 bases). This CDR3 is built from 14 residues. In germline, CDR1 is SGHVS, CDR2 FNYEAQ. The germline V and J ends were trimmed by 1 base and 2 bases, with 9 bases remaining between them. The chain's CDR3 is CASSLVPGAYEQYF. In nucleotides, the CDR3 is TGTGCCAGCAGCTTAGTGCCAGGGGCCTACGAGCAGTACTTC.

The genes are TRBV5-4 and TRBJ2-3, with a tentative D call TRBD2 (5 bases). V lost 4 bases and J 0 bases, leaving 21 bases between the germline ends. Germline V gives CDR1 SGHNT, CDR2 YYREEE (reference sequence). This CDR3 comprises 18 residues. CDR3 DNA: TGTGCCAGCAGCCCGGCGGGCTCCTTATTCGTTAGCACAGATACGCAGTATTTT. Encoded protein: CASSPAGSLFVSTDTQYF.

This chain uses TRBV9 with TRBJ2-6; 7 positions agree with TRBD1. V shed 3 bases, J shed 1 base, and the junction held 10 bases outside the gene matches. This CDR3 is 18 amino acids long. The V gene's germline CDR1 is SGDLS and CDR2 YYNGEE. CDR3 DNA: TGTGCCAGCAGCGGACCCGGGACAGACGGGTCTGGGGCCAACGTCCTGACTTTC. It encodes CASSGPGTDGSGANVLTF.